A selection of T cell receptor beta chains follows, all from one sample in a study of cytomegalovirus exposure and HLA in healthy donors. Only in-frame clones appear in the TCRdb table, and some are missing; sequencing was by immunoSEQ multiplex PCR. Its listing shows 140,000 to 150,000 clones. The sequencing sample was made of PBMCs. Receptor source: a male donor in good health and CMV-seronegative. Each CDR3 is given with its conserved first and last residue. A D gene is named only where the DNA matches it firmly.

v_call: TRBV7-9
j_call: TRBJ2-2
d_call: TRBD1
cdr3_aa: CASSPWTGTNTGELFF
cdr3_nt: TGTGCCAGCAGCCCCTGGACAGGGACTAACACCGGGGAGCTGTTTTTT

v_call: TRBV7-9
j_call: TRBJ2-7
d_call: NA
cdr3_aa: CASSLAGAYEQYF
cdr3_nt: TGTGCCAGCAGCTTAGCCGGGGCCTACGAGCAGTACTTC

v_call: TRBV6-5
j_call: TRBJ1-1
d_call: NA
cdr3_aa: CASIRSDLMNTEAFF
cdr3_nt: TGTGCCAGCATCCGATCAGATTTGATGAACACTGAAGCTTTCTTT

v_call: TRBV9
j_call: TRBJ1-1
d_call: TRBD1
cdr3_aa: CASSPGTGGRDTEAFF
cdr3_nt: TGTGCCAGCAGCCCCGGGACAGGGGGCAGGGACACTGAAGCTTTCTTT

v_call: TRBV11-1
j_call: TRBJ1-1
d_call: NA
cdr3_aa: CASSRTHRAEAFF
cdr3_nt: TGTGCCAGCAGTCGGACACACAGGGCTGAAGCTTTCTTT

v_call: TRBV30
j_call: TRBJ1-1
d_call: NA
cdr3_aa: CAWRPGVNTEAFF
cdr3_nt: TGTGCCTGGAGGCCCGGTGTGAACACTGAAGCTTTCTTT

v_call: TRBV5-4
j_call: TRBJ2-7
d_call: NA
cdr3_aa: CASSGGTSYEQYF
cdr3_nt: TGTGCCAGCAGCGGGGGGACCTCTTACGAGCAGTACTTC

v_call: TRBV2
j_call: TRBJ1-2
d_call: NA
cdr3_aa: CASMARGNYGYTF
cdr3_nt: TGTGCCAGCATGGCCAGGGGTAACTATGGCTACACCTTC

v_call: TRBV2
j_call: TRBJ2-7
d_call: NA
cdr3_aa: CASHGGSYEQYF
cdr3_nt: TGTGCCAGCCACGGAGGGTCCTACGAGCAGTACTTC

v_call: TRBV5-1
j_call: TRBJ1-1
d_call: NA
cdr3_aa: CASSPFTDSLPEAFF
cdr3_nt: TGCGCCAGCAGCCCTTTCACGGACAGTCTACCTGAAGCTTTCTTT

v_call: TRBV18
j_call: TRBJ2-2
d_call: NA
cdr3_aa: CASSPQTVPGELFF
cdr3_nt: TGTGCCAGCTCACCTCAGACAGTACCCGGGGAGCTGTTTTTT

v_call: TRBV6-5
j_call: TRBJ1-2
d_call: TRBD1
cdr3_aa: CASSYSYRDRIYGYTF
cdr3_nt: TGTGCCAGCAGTTACTCTTACCGGGACAGAATCTATGGCTACACCTTC

v_call: TRBV5-6
j_call: TRBJ2-2
d_call: NA
cdr3_aa: CASSLDGIDTGELFF
cdr3_nt: TGTGCCAGCAGCTTGGACGGGATTGACACCGGGGAGCTGTTTTTT

v_call: TRBV5-1
j_call: TRBJ2-7
d_call: NA
cdr3_aa: CASSLEGGEQYF
cdr3_nt: TGCGCCAGCAGCTTGGAAGGGGGCGAGCAGTACTTC

v_call: TRBV27
j_call: TRBJ1-2
d_call: TRBD1
cdr3_aa: CASSLSGGDGYTF
cdr3_nt: TGTGCCAGCAGTTTATCAGGGGGCGATGGCTACACCTTC

v_call: TRBV2
j_call: TRBJ2-7
d_call: NA
cdr3_aa: CASTWDGGSYEQYF
cdr3_nt: TGTGCCAGCACTTGGGACGGGGGCTCCTACGAGCAGTACTTC

v_call: TRBV2
j_call: TRBJ1-6
d_call: NA
cdr3_aa: CASSEQGGFSPLHF
cdr3_nt: TGTGCCAGCAGTGAACAGGGAGGGTTTTCACCCCTCCACTTT

v_call: TRBV7-6
j_call: TRBJ2-7
d_call: NA
cdr3_aa: CASSIGEGRTYEQYF
cdr3_nt: TGTGCCAGCAGCATCGGGGAAGGTAGGACCTACGAGCAGTACTTC

v_call: TRBV7-9
j_call: TRBJ2-1
d_call: TRBD1
cdr3_aa: CASSSPRDRGNEQFF
cdr3_nt: TGTGCCAGCAGCTCACCCCGGGACAGGGGTAATGAGCAGTTCTTC

v_call: TRBV5-1
j_call: TRBJ2-2
d_call: NA
cdr3_aa: CASSLQGTGELFF
cdr3_nt: TGCGCCAGCAGCTTGCAGGGGACCGGGGAGCTGTTTTTT

v_call: TRBV7-9
j_call: TRBJ2-7
d_call: TRBD1
cdr3_aa: CASSWPRTGLYEQYF
cdr3_nt: TGTGCCAGCAGCTGGCCGAGGACAGGGCTCTACGAGCAGTACTTC

v_call: TRBV18
j_call: TRBJ2-7
d_call: TRBD1
cdr3_aa: CASSPGQGGTYEQYF
cdr3_nt: TGTGCCAGCTCACCGGGACAGGGTGGCACCTACGAGCAGTACTTC

v_call: TRBV19
j_call: TRBJ1-5
d_call: TRBD1
cdr3_aa: CASSKGTEPSNQPQHF
cdr3_nt: TGTGCCAGTAGTAAAGGGACAGAGCCTAGCAATCAGCCCCAGCATTTT

v_call: TRBV7-9
j_call: TRBJ2-7
d_call: NA
cdr3_aa: CASSQPQGRTYEQYF
cdr3_nt: TGTGCCAGCAGCCAGCCGCAGGGCCGGACCTACGAGCAGTACTTC

v_call: TRBV29-1
j_call: TRBJ1-1
d_call: NA
cdr3_aa: CSAAGSPGTEAFF
cdr3_nt: TGCAGCGCTGCAGGTTCGCCGGGGACTGAAGCTTTCTTT

v_call: TRBV30
j_call: TRBJ2-2
d_call: TRBD2
cdr3_aa: CAWAGSGGAGGELFF
cdr3_nt: TGTGCCTGGGCCGGCAGCGGGGGGGCCGGCGGGGAGCTGTTTTTT

v_call: TRBV7-6
j_call: TRBJ1-1
d_call: NA
cdr3_aa: CASSLVGNTEAFF
cdr3_nt: TGTGCCAGCAGCTTAGTCGGGAACACTGAAGCTTTCTTT

v_call: TRBV19
j_call: TRBJ2-3
d_call: NA
cdr3_aa: CASKAEWGTDTQYF
cdr3_nt: TGTGCCAGTAAGGCGGAATGGGGCACAGATACGCAGTATTTT

v_call: TRBV2
j_call: TRBJ1-5
d_call: NA
cdr3_aa: CASSDTGGNQPQHF
cdr3_nt: TGTGCCAGCAGTGACACCGGGGGCAATCAGCCCCAGCATTTT

v_call: TRBV20-1
j_call: TRBJ1-1
d_call: TRBD1
cdr3_aa: CSAAQGAEAFF
cdr3_nt: TGCAGTGCTGCTCAGGGGGCTGAAGCTTTCTTT

v_call: TRBV25-1
j_call: TRBJ2-2
d_call: NA
cdr3_aa: CASSEFTALTGELFF
cdr3_nt: TGTGCCAGCAGTGAATTTACAGCACTCACCGGGGAGCTGTTTTTT

v_call: TRBV30
j_call: TRBJ1-3
d_call: NA
cdr3_aa: CACQRGGNSGNTIYF
cdr3_nt: TGTGCCTGTCAGCGTGGAGGGAACTCTGGAAACACCATATATTTT

v_call: TRBV18
j_call: TRBJ1-3
d_call: NA
cdr3_aa: CASSPQYSGNTIYF
cdr3_nt: TGTGCCAGCTCACCGCAGTATTCTGGAAACACCATATATTTT

v_call: TRBV6-5
j_call: TRBJ1-1
d_call: NA
cdr3_aa: CASTLQGLNTEAFF
cdr3_nt: TGTGCCAGCACCCTACAGGGTTTGAACACTGAAGCTTTCTTT

v_call: TRBV30
j_call: TRBJ1-2
d_call: NA
cdr3_aa: CAWSVQWGQGNTRNYGYTF
cdr3_nt: TGTGCCTGGAGTGTACAGTGGGGGCAGGGAAATACCCGAAACTATGGCTACACCTTC

v_call: TRBV29-1
j_call: TRBJ2-7
d_call: TRBD1
cdr3_aa: CSVGMGQTKHF
cdr3_nt: TGCAGCGTTGGGATGGGACAGACCAAGCACTTC

v_call: TRBV10-1
j_call: TRBJ2-7
d_call: TRBD2
cdr3_aa: CASSPLAGVTYEQYF
cdr3_nt: TGCGCCAGCAGTCCACTAGCGGGAGTGACCTACGAGCAGTACTTC

v_call: TRBV9
j_call: TRBJ1-2
d_call: TRBD1
cdr3_aa: CASSVGTGHSGYGYTF
cdr3_nt: TGTGCCAGCAGCGTAGGGACAGGGCACTCTGGGTATGGCTACACCTTC

v_call: TRBV7-6
j_call: TRBJ2-5
d_call: TRBD2
cdr3_aa: CATLPSGGSGETQYF
cdr3_nt: TGTGCCACCCTACCTAGCGGGGGAAGCGGAGAGACCCAGTACTTC

v_call: TRBV5-6
j_call: TRBJ2-7
d_call: NA
cdr3_aa: CASSFQGRYEQYF
cdr3_nt: TGTGCCAGCAGCTTTCAGGGTCGCTACGAGCAGTACTTC

v_call: TRBV25-1
j_call: TRBJ1-6
d_call: NA
cdr3_aa: CASSEHGTTNSPLHF
cdr3_nt: TGTGCCAGCAGTGAACACGGGACAACAAATTCACCCCTCCACTTT

v_call: TRBV6-5
j_call: TRBJ1-2
d_call: NA
cdr3_aa: CASTTGSLGYTF
cdr3_nt: TGTGCCAGCACTACAGGGTCTTTAGGCTACACCTTC

v_call: TRBV9
j_call: TRBJ2-5
d_call: TRBD1
cdr3_aa: CASSPTTGVEQYF
cdr3_nt: TGTGCCAGCAGCCCGACGACAGGGGTAGAGCAGTACTTC

v_call: TRBV5-1
j_call: TRBJ2-7
d_call: NA
cdr3_aa: CASSWSQGTKNEQYF
cdr3_nt: TGCGCCAGCAGCTGGAGCCAGGGGACGAAAAACGAGCAGTACTTC